The rows below give T cell receptor beta chains drawn from one sample of a study of PD-L1 blockade in urothelial cancer. Sequencing was performed with immunoSEQ multiplex PCR; in TCRdb, only in-frame clones are kept and a portion is missing. This table has fewer than 80,000 clones, approximately 80% appearing once. This specimen consisted of PBMCs, obtained around atezolizumab (anti-PD-L1) treatment. These receptors were taken from a man between 65 and 80 years old with urothelial cancer. The CDR3 runs from the conserved cysteine through the conserved F or W. The order of the fields is D gene, J gene, clone size, V gene, CDR3 DNA, CDR3 protein. D genes are given only for firm matches. A row's size may be missing; if present it is once, few, many or a size class.

-	TRBJ1-5	-	TRBV19	TGTGCCAGTAGTACGGGGGATTTTCAGCCCCAGCATTTT	CASSTGDFQPQHF
-	TRBJ1-1	-	TRBV15	TGTGCCACCAGCAGAGATTACGGTTTCGAAGCTTTCTTT	CATSRDYGFEAFF
TRBD2	TRBJ2-7	-	TRBV5-4	TGTGCCAGCAGCCCTCGGGCGGGAGTTCCCTACGAGCAGTACTTC	CASSPRAGVPYEQYF
TRBD1	TRBJ1-1	many	TRBV2	TGTGCCAGCAGAGAACGCGGGACAGGCGCCATGAACACTGAAGCTTTCTTT	CASRERGTGAMNTEAFF
-	TRBJ1-4	-	TRBV2	TGTGCCAGCAGTGAATACGGGTTGGGTGAAAAACTGTTTTTT	CASSEYGLGEKLFF
TRBD1	TRBJ1-4	-	TRBV28	TGTGCCAGCAGCCGAACAGGGGTCGATGAAAAACTGTTTTTT	CASSRTGVDEKLFF
TRBD2	TRBJ2-3	-	TRBV18	TGTGCCAGCTCTCCCAGAAGGACTAGCAGACTCACAGATACGCAGTATTTT	CASSPRRTSRLTDTQYF
TRBD2	TRBJ2-7	few	TRBV13	TGTGCCAGCAGCTTAAACATGGCGGGAGGCTACGAGCAGTACTTC	CASSLNMAGGYEQYF
-	TRBJ2-1	-	TRBV6-1	TGTGCCAGCAGTGAAGCGACGCAGGGCTACAATGAGCAGTTCTTC	CASSEATQGYNEQFF
-	TRBJ2-7	-	TRBV6-5	TGTGCCAGCAGTTTCGACAGAGAAACCTACGAGCAGTACTTC	CASSFDRETYEQYF